This T cell receptor (beta chain) derives from a study of patients and donors after allogeneic stem cell transplantation. TCRdb re-called the RT-PCR reads through MiXCR, storing one row per CDR3 protein. The profile shows 150,000 to 200,000 distinct CDR3 sequences, less than 45% of them singletons. This CDR3 contains 15 residues. The V gene end was trimmed by 7 bases and the J gene end by 4 bases; junction bases not matched to a gene: 9. The specimen sequenced was blood, either unsorted or a sorted T cell fraction (not recorded which). This TCR came from a human donor who was either an allogeneic HSCT recipient or a stem cell or donor lymphocyte infusion donor (not recorded which). It is not recorded whose cells these are; they may come from a transplant donor. The chain recombines TRBV12-3 or TRBV12-4 with TRBJ2-3; the match to TRBD2 covers 9 bases. CDR3 nucleotides: TGTGCCAGCACCTTAGGCGGGGGGGTATCAGATACGCAGTATTTT. This gives the protein CASTLGGGVSDTQYF.